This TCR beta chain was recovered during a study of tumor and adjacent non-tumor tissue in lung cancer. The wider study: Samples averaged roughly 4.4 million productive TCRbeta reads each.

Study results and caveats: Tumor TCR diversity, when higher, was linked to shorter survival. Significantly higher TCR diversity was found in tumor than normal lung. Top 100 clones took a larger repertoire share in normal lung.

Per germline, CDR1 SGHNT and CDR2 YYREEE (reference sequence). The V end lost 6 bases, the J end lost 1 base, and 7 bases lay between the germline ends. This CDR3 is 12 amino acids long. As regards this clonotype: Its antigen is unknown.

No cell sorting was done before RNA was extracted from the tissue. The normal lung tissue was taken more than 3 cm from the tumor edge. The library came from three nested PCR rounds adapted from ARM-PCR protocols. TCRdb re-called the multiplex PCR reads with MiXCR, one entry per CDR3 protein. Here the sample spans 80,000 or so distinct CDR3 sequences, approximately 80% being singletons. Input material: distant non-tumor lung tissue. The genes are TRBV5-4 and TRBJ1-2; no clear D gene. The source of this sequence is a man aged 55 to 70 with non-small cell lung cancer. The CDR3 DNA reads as TGTGCCAGCAACTCGGATAACTATGGCTACACCTTC. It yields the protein CASNSDNYGYTF.